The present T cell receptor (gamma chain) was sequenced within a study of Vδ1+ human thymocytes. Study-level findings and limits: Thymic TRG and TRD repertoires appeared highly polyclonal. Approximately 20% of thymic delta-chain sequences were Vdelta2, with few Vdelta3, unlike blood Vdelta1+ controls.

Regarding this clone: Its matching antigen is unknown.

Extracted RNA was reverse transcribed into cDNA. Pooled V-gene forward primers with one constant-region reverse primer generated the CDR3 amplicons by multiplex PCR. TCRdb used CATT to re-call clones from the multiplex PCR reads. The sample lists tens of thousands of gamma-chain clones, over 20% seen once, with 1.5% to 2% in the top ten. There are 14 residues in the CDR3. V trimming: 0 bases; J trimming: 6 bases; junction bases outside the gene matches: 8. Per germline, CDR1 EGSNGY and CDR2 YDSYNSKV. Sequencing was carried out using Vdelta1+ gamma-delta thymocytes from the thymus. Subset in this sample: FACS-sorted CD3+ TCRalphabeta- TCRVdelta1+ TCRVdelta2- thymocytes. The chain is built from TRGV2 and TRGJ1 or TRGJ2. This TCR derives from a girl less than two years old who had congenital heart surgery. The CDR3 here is CATWDGTRVYKKLF. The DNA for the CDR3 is TGTGCCACCTGGGACGGGACCCGAGTTTATAAGAAACTCTTT.